Listed below are T cell receptor beta chains from one sample, sequenced in a study of blood T cell repertoires in COVID-19. Method: immunoSEQ multiplex PCR; TCRdb's copy keeps in-frame clones and lacks some. The top ten hold approximately 5.2% of the sample, which has about 300,000 clones, about nine tenths seen once. The sample taken for sequencing was PBMCs or T cells enriched from blood (not recorded which). The source of these receptors is a man aged 55 to 69 who had recovered from COVID-19. Each CDR3 is given with its conserved first and last residue. D genes are given only for firm matches. The size field is filled for only some rows; it gives once, few, many or a size class.

size | J | D | V | CDR3 | DNA
once | TRBJ2-3 | NA | TRBV19 | CASRAGGPSTDTQYF | TGTGCCAGTAGGGCAGGGGGGCCCAGCACAGATACGCAGTATTTT
NA | TRBJ2-7 | NA | TRBV2 | CARDTRSRNRDYEQYF | TGTGCCAGGGATACACGGTCTAGAAACCGCGACTACGAGCAGTACTTC
NA | TRBJ2-7 | TRBD2 | TRBV19 | CASKRGEGGYEQYF | TGTGCCAGTAAACGGGGGGAAGGAGGCTACGAGCAGTACTTC
NA | TRBJ1-1 | TRBD1 | TRBV24-1 | CATSESTGGTTEAFF | TGTGCCACCAGTGAGTCCACAGGGGGCACCACTGAAGCTTTCTTT
NA | TRBJ1-2 | TRBD1 | TRBV3-1/TRBV3-2 | CASSQDGRAGGYGYTF | TGTGCCAGCAGCCAAGACGGTCGGGCAGGGGGGTATGGCTACACCTTC
NA | TRBJ2-1 | TRBD2 | TRBV3-1/TRBV3-2 | CASSQTLAGGVEQFF | TGTGCCAGCAGCCAAACCCTAGCGGGAGGGGTTGAGCAGTTCTTC
NA | TRBJ2-7 | TRBD1 | TRBV5-1 | CASSLGGGADYEQYF | TGCGCCAGCAGCTTGGGAGGGGGCGCTGACTACGAGCAGTACTTC
NA | TRBJ2-1 | NA | TRBV7-9 | CASSLLASRFF | TGTGCCAGCAGCTTACTAGCAAGTCGGTTCTTC
NA | TRBJ2-7 | NA | TRBV28 | CASEGALRYEQYF | TGTGCCAGCGAAGGGGCGCTCCGCTACGAGCAGTACTTC
NA | TRBJ2-7 | NA | TRBV7-6 | CASSLAAYSYEQYF | TGTGCCAGCAGCTTAGCAGCCTACTCCTACGAGCAGTACTTC
NA | TRBJ2-5 | TRBD2 | TRBV29-1 | CSAGLAGAETQYF | TGCAGCGCCGGACTAGCGGGAGCGGAGACCCAGTACTTC
NA | TRBJ2-2 | NA | TRBV6-4 | CASRPQGGELFF | TGTGCCAGCAGACCCCAGGGCGGGGAGCTGTTTTTT
NA | TRBJ2-5 | TRBD1 | TRBV9 | CASSRGQGANRETQYF | TGTGCCAGCAGCCGAGGACAGGGGGCAAACCGAGAGACCCAGTACTTC
once | TRBJ2-2 | NA | TRBV15 | CATSRSQWANTGELFF | TGTGCCACCAGCAGAAGCCAGTGGGCCAACACCGGGGAGCTGTTTTTT
NA | TRBJ2-7 | NA | TRBV5-4 | CASSLPHSYEQYF | TGTGCCAGCAGCTTGCCACACTCCTACGAGCAGTACTTC
few | TRBJ2-7 | NA | TRBV6-2/TRBV6-3 | CASSYPRGLAESYEQYF | TGTGCCAGCAGTTACCCCAGGGGGCTAGCGGAGTCCTACGAGCAGTACTTC
once | TRBJ2-5 | NA | TRBV7-2 | CASSPAGGGTLETQYF | TGTGCCAGCAGCCCAGCCGGTGGAGGGACCTTAGAGACCCAGTACTTC
NA | TRBJ2-7 | TRBD2 | TRBV6-5 | CASSLAAGGPYEQYF | TGTGCCAGCAGCCTCGCAGCGGGAGGGCCCTACGAGCAGTACTTC
NA | TRBJ2-7 | TRBD2 | TRBV7-9 | CASSLAPRAAGGPGEQYF | TGTGCCAGCAGCTTAGCCCCCAGAGCGGCGGGAGGGCCGGGGGAGCAGTACTTC
NA | TRBJ2-1 | TRBD1 | TRBV5-5 | CASSLQTGLHNEQFF | TGTGCCAGCAGCCTGCAGACAGGGTTGCACAATGAGCAGTTCTTC
NA | TRBJ2-5 | NA | TRBV11-2 | CASSLGLFQETQYF | TGTGCCAGCAGCTTGGGACTCTTCCAAGAGACCCAGTACTTC
NA | TRBJ2-3 | NA | TRBV2 | CASNSRTDTQYF | TGTGCCAGCAATTCTCGCACAGATACGCAGTATTTT
NA | TRBJ1-2 | TRBD1 | TRBV5-1 | CASSLPGQGRGYTF | TGCGCCAGCAGCCTTCCGGGACAGGGACGTGGCTACACCTTC
NA | TRBJ2-7 | NA | TRBV23-1 | CATQGYEQYF | TGCGCCACCCAGGGCTACGAGCAGTACTTC
NA | TRBJ2-2 | TRBD1 | TRBV5-1 | CASSGQGPGELFF | TGCGCCAGCAGCGGACAGGGGCCGGGGGAGCTGTTTTTT
NA | TRBJ2-7 | TRBD1 | TRBV28 | CASSSGNRGHEQYF | TGTGCCAGCAGTTCCGGAAACAGGGGTCACGAGCAGTACTTC
NA | TRBJ2-2 | TRBD2 | TRBV18 | CASSRGTSGTGGELFF | TGTGCCAGCTCACGAGGAACTAGCGGGACTGGTGGGGAGCTGTTTTTT
NA | TRBJ2-7 | NA | TRBV6-4 | CASSSSLSYEQYF | TGTGCCAGCAGTTCAAGCCTCTCCTACGAGCAGTACTTC
NA | TRBJ2-2 | TRBD1 | TRBV7-6 | CASSHRAGGRTGELFF | TGTGCCAGCAGCCATCGTGCAGGGGGCAGGACCGGGGAGCTGTTTTTT
once | TRBJ2-2 | NA | TRBV27 | CASSLLSGELFF | TGTGCCAGCAGTTTACTTTCCGGGGAGCTGTTTTTT
NA | TRBJ2-5 | NA | TRBV9 | CASSKSGLTLQETQYF | TGTGCCAGCAGTAAATCGGGACTGACTCTGCAAGAGACCCAGTACTTC
few | TRBJ2-7 | NA | TRBV4-1 | CASSQEMGGPLYEQYF | TGCGCCAGCAGCCAAGAAATGGGGGGGCCGCTCTACGAGCAGTACTTC
NA | TRBJ2-1 | TRBD2 | TRBV11-3 | CASSLELAGGPQEDEQFF | TGTGCCAGCAGCTTAGAACTAGCGGGAGGGCCTCAGGAGGATGAGCAGTTCTTC
NA | TRBJ2-4 | TRBD1 | TRBV5-1 | CASSLDRGAKNIQYF | TGCGCCAGCAGCTTGGACAGGGGGGCCAAAAACATTCAGTACTTC
NA | TRBJ2-7 | TRBD1 | TRBV7-9 | CASSHGTGIYEQYF | TGTGCCAGCAGCCACGGGACAGGGATCTACGAGCAGTACTTC
NA | TRBJ2-7 | NA | TRBV6-2/TRBV6-3 | CASSPRTGMGTYEQYF | TGTGCCAGCAGCCCTAGAACAGGGATGGGGACCTACGAGCAGTACTTC
once | TRBJ2-7 | NA | TRBV18 | CASSPNIQGGSDEQYF | TGTGCCAGCTCACCCAACATACAGGGAGGGTCGGACGAGCAGTACTTC
NA | TRBJ2-2 | TRBD1 | TRBV5-1 | CASSAQGWTGELFF | TGCGCCAGCAGCGCACAGGGGTGGACCGGGGAGCTGTTTTTT
NA | TRBJ2-1 | TRBD2 | TRBV9 | CASSPGLAGWEQFF | TGTGCCAGCAGCCCGGGACTAGCGGGTTGGGAGCAGTTCTTC
NA | TRBJ2-5 | TRBD2 | TRBV19 | CASKAGSGRGETQYF | TGTGCCAGTAAAGCAGGTAGCGGGAGAGGGGAGACCCAGTACTTC
once | TRBJ2-1 | TRBD1 | TRBV5-1 | CASSLPGQLNEQFF | TGCGCCAGCAGCTTACCGGGACAGTTAAATGAGCAGTTCTTC
NA | TRBJ2-2 | NA | TRBV6-4 | CASSDQGGYTGELFF | TGTGCCAGCAGTGACCAGGGGGGCTACACCGGGGAGCTGTTTTTT
NA | TRBJ1-5 | NA | TRBV7-3 | CASSFRTDSNQPQHF | TGTGCCAGCAGCTTTAGGACAGATAGCAATCAGCCCCAGCATTTT
NA | TRBJ2-2 | TRBD2 | TRBV7-3 | CASSPGLAGELLHGELFF | TGTGCCAGCAGCCCCGGACTAGCGGGAGAATTGTTGCACGGGGAGCTGTTTTTT
once | TRBJ1-2 | TRBD1 | TRBV15 | CATSRQTGANYGYTF | TGTGCCACCAGCAGACAGACAGGGGCTAACTATGGCTACACCTTC
NA | TRBJ2-7 | TRBD2 | TRBV5-6 | CASSDSGREYEQYF | TGTGCCAGCAGCGATAGCGGGAGGGAATACGAGCAGTACTTC
NA | TRBJ2-3 | NA | TRBV11-3 | CASSTRRDGTDTQYF | TGTGCCAGCAGCACCCGGCGGGATGGGACAGATACGCAGTATTTT
once | TRBJ2-7 | TRBD2 | TRBV27 | CAPANPGGNSRGEQYF | TGTGCCCCGGCGAACCCGGGAGGGAATAGTCGAGGGGAGCAGTACTTC
NA | TRBJ2-5 | TRBD1 | TRBV4-1 | CASSLTDRGWETQYF | TGCGCCAGCAGCCTCACGGACAGGGGTTGGGAGACCCAGTACTTC
NA | TRBJ1-2 | NA | TRBV6-5 | CASTPGRANYGYTF | TGTGCCAGCACCCCGGGGAGGGCTAACTATGGCTACACCTTC
NA | TRBJ1-2 | NA | TRBV9 | CASSVTGTNYGYTF | TGTGCCAGCAGCGTTACAGGGACTAACTATGGCTACACCTTC
NA | TRBJ1-2 | TRBD1 | TRBV5-1 | CASSPGTGGAYNTF | TGCGCCAGCAGCCCCGGGACAGGGGGCGCTTATAACACCTTC
NA | TRBJ1-2 | NA | TRBV5-4 | CASSTKSGRGLHYGYTF | TGTGCCAGCAGCACCAAAAGTGGCAGGGGACTACACTATGGCTACACCTTC